This T cell receptor (beta chain) came from a study of cytomegalovirus exposure and HLA in healthy donors. Sampled while nominally healthy, donors likely had unrecorded immune exposures. This clone was picked up a small number of times. Its antigen is unidentified. V was clipped by 5 bases and J by 8 bases, with 21 bases between them. The CDR3 has 15 amino acids. Germline loops: CDR1 SGHTA, CDR2 FQGNSA. Points from the study as a whole: HLA alleles showed associations with roughly 17,000 TCR beta sequences in a later analysis, at a 0.05 false discovery rate. Follow-up analysis later connected one missense variant in DCLRE1C with trimming of TCR beta V- and J-genes.

13 Jbeta primers and 60 Vbeta primers were used for the PCR. Generated by immunoSEQ multiplex PCR, the TCRdb table keeps only in-frame clones and is missing some. In the table there are about 160,000 clones, more than 70% of which are singletons. This TCR came from a male donor in good health and CMV-seropositive. The V and J genes are TRBV7-2 and TRBJ1-2; D is unclear. The sequencing input was PBMCs. CDR3 protein: CASSPAPLSGAGYTF. CDR3 bases: TGTGCCAGCAGCCCAGCCCCATTAAGTGGAGCGGGCTACACCTTC.